The rows below give T cell receptor beta chains drawn from one sample of a study of graft-versus-host responses after intestinal transplantation. Sequencing was performed with immunoSEQ multiplex PCR; in TCRdb, only in-frame clones are kept and a portion is missing. The profile covers tens of thousands of clones, with roughly 91% appearing a single time and over 0.45% taken by the ten largest. Antigens of these TCRs are unknown. The source material was unstimulated CD8+ T cells sorted from spleen or lymph node cells, sampled before intestinal transplant. The receptors come from a human donor who received an intestinal transplant. The CDR3 runs from the conserved cysteine through the conserved F or W. The D gene is left open where the match is weak. Expanded clones get a size class; other rows say once, few or many, or leave the size out.

TRBV7-9	.	TRBJ2-1	TRBD2	TGTGCCAGCAGCAGACCCACGGGGGGCTCCTACAATGAGCAGTTCTTC	CASSRPTGGSYNEQFF
TRBV7-2	.	TRBJ1-1	.	TGTGCCAGCAGCTTTGAGCAGGGCCTTAACACTGAAGCTTTCTTT	CASSFEQGLNTEAFF
TRBV6-6	.	TRBJ1-2	.	TGTGCCAGCAGTCTCGGGGGGCCTAACTATGGCTACACCTTC	CASSLGGPNYGYTF
TRBV2	.	TRBJ1-2	TRBD1	TGTGCCAGCAGGGACGACAGGGGCTTAGGCTATGGCTACACCTTC	CASRDDRGLGYGYTF
TRBV27	.	TRBJ2-7	.	TGTGCCAGCAGTTTCCAGGGTGGCGAGCAGTACTTC	CASSFQGGEQYF
TRBV5-1	.	TRBJ2-3	TRBD2	TGCGCCAGCAGCTCCTTCACTAGCGGGGGGGCCATCGGCACAGATACGCAGTATTTT	CASSSFTSGGAIGTDTQYF
TRBV27	once	TRBJ1-6	.	TGTGCCAGCAGTTTATCGCCAGGGAACTCACCCCTCCACTTT	CASSLSPGNSPLHF
TRBV13	once	TRBJ1-2	.	TGTGCCAGCAGCTTTTACGCAGGGGATGGCTACACCTTC	CASSFYAGDGYTF
TRBV9	.	TRBJ1-2	.	TGTGCCAGCAGCCCATACGAGGAGACGGGTGGCTACACCTTC	CASSPYEETGGYTF
TRBV25-1	.	TRBJ2-7	.	TGTGCCAGCCCTTTGGACAGCTCCTACGAGCAGTACTTC	CASPLDSSYEQYF
TRBV2	.	TRBJ1-6	.	TGTGCCAGCAGTGTGCAGGATAATTCACCCCTCCACTTT	CASSVQDNSPLHF
TRBV13	.	TRBJ1-1	TRBD1	TGTGCCAGCAGCTCAAATTCAGGGGGAGGCACTGAAGCTTTCTTT	CASSSNSGGGTEAFF
TRBV13	once	TRBJ1-4	.	TGTGCCAGCAGCTTAATCGGACGGGAAAATGAAAAACTGTTTTTT	CASSLIGRENEKLFF
TRBV4-1	.	TRBJ2-7	TRBD1	TGCGCCAGCAGCCAGGCCACAGGGGGCTACGAGCAGTACTTC	CASSQATGGYEQYF
TRBV27	.	TRBJ2-7	TRBD2	TGTGCCAGCAGTTTGAGACTAGCGTCCGAGCAGTACTTC	CASSLRLASEQYF
TRBV27	.	TRBJ2-7	TRBD1	TGTGCCAGCAGTGGACAGGGGGCCGTGCTATCCTACGAGCAGTACTTC	CASSGQGAVLSYEQYF
TRBV19	.	TRBJ2-5	.	TGTGCCAGTAGTGACGGGGTACAAGGTACCCAGTACTTC	CASSDGVQGTQYF
TRBV28	.	TRBJ2-3	TRBD2	TGTGCCAGCAGGGGCACGGGAGGGCCGGTAGATACGCAGTATTTT	CASRGTGGPVDTQYF
TRBV7-2	.	TRBJ2-3	TRBD2	TGTGCCAGCAGCTTTAGACTAGCTCCGAGCCGTACAGATACGCAGTATTTT	CASSFRLAPSRTDTQYF
TRBV5-6	once	TRBJ1-2	.	TGTGCCAGCAGCTGGGCTACGGAGTTGAGGGATGGCTACACCTTC	CASSWATELRDGYTF
TRBV6-4	.	TRBJ2-1	TRBD2	TGTGCCAGCAGTGAAGGACTAGCGGGAATCAATGAGCAGTTCTTC	CASSEGLAGINEQFF
TRBV30	.	TRBJ2-7	.	TGTGCCTGGAGGTTTCCCCCTTCCTACGAGCAGTACTTC	CAWRFPPSYEQYF
TRBV19	.	TRBJ1-5	.	TGTGCCAGTACCCCCAGGACTCAAAATCAGCCCCAGCATTTT	CASTPRTQNQPQHF
TRBV6-4	once	TRBJ2-3	.	TGTGCCAGCAGTGACTCTGGCCCCACAGATACGCAGTATTTT	CASSDSGPTDTQYF
TRBV6-1	.	TRBJ2-7	.	TGTGCCAGCAGTACGTTGTCTAACGAGCAGTACTTC	CASSTLSNEQYF
TRBV28	.	TRBJ2-2	.	TGTGCCAGCAGTTTGAACAGGTTAGCCACCGGGGAGCTGTTTTTT	CASSLNRLATGELFF
TRBV5-6	.	TRBJ1-3	.	TGTGCCAGCAGCTTGGCCGCGGGTTCCGGAAACACCATATATTTT	CASSLAAGSGNTIYF